This TCR beta chain was retrieved from a study of patients and donors after allogeneic stem cell transplantation. The CDR3 covers 13 residues. From germline, CDR1 is SGHKS and CDR2 YYEKEE (reference sequence). V dropped 1 base and J dropped 8 bases, with 10 bases sitting between them. TCRdb re-called the RT-PCR reads with MiXCR, one entry per CDR3 protein. The sample lists about 110,000 distinct CDR3 sequences, approximately 40% occurring once. Sequencing was performed on blood, either unsorted or a sorted T cell fraction (not recorded which). This receptor was identified in a human donor who was either an allogeneic HSCT recipient or a stem cell or donor lymphocyte infusion donor (not recorded which). It is not recorded whose cells these are; they may come from a transplant donor. The genes are TRBV5-5 and TRBJ2-1; D not resolved. As DNA, the CDR3 is TGTGCCAGCAGCTTGTGGGAAGAGGATGAGCAGTTCTTC. Translating gives CASSLWEEDEQFF.